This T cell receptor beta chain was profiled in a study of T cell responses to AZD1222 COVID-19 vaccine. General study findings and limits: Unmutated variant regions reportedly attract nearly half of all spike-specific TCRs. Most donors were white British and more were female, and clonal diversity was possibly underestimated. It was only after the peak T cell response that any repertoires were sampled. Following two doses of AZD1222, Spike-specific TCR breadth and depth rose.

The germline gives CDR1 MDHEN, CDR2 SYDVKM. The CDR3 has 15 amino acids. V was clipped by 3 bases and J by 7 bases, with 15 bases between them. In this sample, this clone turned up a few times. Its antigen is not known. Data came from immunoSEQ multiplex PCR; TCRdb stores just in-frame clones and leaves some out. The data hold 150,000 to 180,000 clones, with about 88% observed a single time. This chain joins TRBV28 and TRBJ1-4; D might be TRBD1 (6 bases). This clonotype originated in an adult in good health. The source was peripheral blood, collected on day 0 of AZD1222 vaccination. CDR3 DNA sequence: TGTGCCAGCAGTTTTCTTGAAGGGGGTCTTGAAAAACTGTTTTTT. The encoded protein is CASSFLEGGLEKLFF.